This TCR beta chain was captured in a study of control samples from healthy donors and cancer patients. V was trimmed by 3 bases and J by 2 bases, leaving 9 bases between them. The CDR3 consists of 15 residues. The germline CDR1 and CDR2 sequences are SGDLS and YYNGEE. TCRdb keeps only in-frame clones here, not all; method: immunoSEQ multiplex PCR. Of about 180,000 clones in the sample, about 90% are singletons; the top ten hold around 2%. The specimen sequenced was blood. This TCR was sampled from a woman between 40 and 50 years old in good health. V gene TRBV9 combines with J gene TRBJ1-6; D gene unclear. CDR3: CASSGEGTYNSPLHF. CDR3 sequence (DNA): TGTGCCAGCAGCGGGGAAGGGACCTATAATTCACCCCTCCACTTT.